Sequencing of this T cell receptor beta chain was carried out in a study of blood T cell repertoires in COVID-19. Study-wide context: Some COVID-19 samples were acute and others convalescent; all came from the United States, Italy and Spain. PBMCs, B-cell-depleted T cells, or T cells were the source of the cDNA or gDNA that made up the material.

In the study's own analysis: Amplification from reference gene primers served as the basis for estimated nucleated cell counts. Generated by immunoSEQ multiplex PCR, the TCRdb table keeps only in-frame clones and is missing some. V, J and clone size derive from that table, while D and trimming were established from the DNA sequence. Of more than 70,000 clones listed, 90% are singletons. This clone was seen just once. The length of the CDR3 is 16 residues. Germline V gene lookup returns CDR1 LNHDA and CDR2 SQIVND (reference sequence). V was pared by 3 bases and J by 2 bases, with 7 bases of the junction left unmatched.

The receptor's source is a woman younger than 35 with acute or convalescent COVID-19. The specimen sequenced was peripheral blood. The V gene is TRBV19, the J gene TRBJ1-2, with 9 nucleotides matching TRBD1. The CDR3 sequence is CASSIGTGSTNYGYTF. For the CDR3, the DNA is TGTGCCAGTAGTATCGGGACAGGGAGTACGAACTATGGCTACACCTTC.